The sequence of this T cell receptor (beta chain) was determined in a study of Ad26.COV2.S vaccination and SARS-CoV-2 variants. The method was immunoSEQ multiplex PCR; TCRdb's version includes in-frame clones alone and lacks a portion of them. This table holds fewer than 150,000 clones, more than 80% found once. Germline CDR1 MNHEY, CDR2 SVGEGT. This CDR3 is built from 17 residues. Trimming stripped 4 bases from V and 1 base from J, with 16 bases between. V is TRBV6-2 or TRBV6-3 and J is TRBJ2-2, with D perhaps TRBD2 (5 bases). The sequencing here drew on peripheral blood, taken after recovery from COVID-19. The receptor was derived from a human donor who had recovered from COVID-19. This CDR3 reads CASSFDRRGENTGELFF. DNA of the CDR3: TGTGCCAGCAGTTTCGACCGACGGGGAGAGAACACCGGGGAGCTGTTTTTT.